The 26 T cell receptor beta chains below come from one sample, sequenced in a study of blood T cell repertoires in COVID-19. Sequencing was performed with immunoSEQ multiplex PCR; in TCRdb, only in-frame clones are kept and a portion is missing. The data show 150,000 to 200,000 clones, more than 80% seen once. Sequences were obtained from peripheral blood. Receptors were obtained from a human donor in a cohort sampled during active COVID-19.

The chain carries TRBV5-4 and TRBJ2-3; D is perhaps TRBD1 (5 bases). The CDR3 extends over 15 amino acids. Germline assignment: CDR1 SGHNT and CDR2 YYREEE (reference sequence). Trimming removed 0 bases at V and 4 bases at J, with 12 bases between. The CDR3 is CASSLDPQDPDTQYF. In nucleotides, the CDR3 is TGTGCCAGCAGCTTGGATCCACAGGACCCAGATACGCAGTATTTT. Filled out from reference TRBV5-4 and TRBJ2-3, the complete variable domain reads ETGVTQSPTHLIKTRGQQVTLRCSSQSGHNTVSWYQQALGQGPQFIFQYYREEENGRGNFPPRFSGLQFPNYSSELNVNALELDDSALYLCASSLDPQDPDTQYFGPGTRLTVL.

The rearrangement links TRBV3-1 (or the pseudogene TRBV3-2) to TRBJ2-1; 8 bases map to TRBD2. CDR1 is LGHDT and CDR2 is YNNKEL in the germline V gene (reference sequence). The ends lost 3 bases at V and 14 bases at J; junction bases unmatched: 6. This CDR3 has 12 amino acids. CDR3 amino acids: CASSQGPGLEFF. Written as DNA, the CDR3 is TGTGCCAGCAGCCAGGGCCCGGGACTAGAGTTCTTC.

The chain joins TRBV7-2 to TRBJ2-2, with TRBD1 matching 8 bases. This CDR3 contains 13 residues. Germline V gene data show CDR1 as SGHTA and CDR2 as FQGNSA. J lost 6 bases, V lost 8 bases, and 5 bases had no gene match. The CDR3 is CASGQGRAGELFF. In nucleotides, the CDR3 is TGTGCCAGCGGACAGGGACGTGCCGGGGAGCTGTTTTTT.

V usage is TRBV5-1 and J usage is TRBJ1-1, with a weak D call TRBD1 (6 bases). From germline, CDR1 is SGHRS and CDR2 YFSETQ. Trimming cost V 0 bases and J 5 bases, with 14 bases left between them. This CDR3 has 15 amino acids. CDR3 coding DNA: TGCGCCAGCAGCTTGGTTGTATCAGGGGAGACTGAAGCTTTCTTT. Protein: CASSLVVSGETEAFF.

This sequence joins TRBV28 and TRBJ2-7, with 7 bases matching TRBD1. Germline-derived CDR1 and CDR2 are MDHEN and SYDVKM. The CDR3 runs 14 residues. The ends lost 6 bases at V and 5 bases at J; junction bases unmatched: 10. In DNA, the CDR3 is TGTGCCAGCAGGCCACAGGGGACGAGGAACGAGCAGTACTTC. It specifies CASRPQGTRNEQYF.

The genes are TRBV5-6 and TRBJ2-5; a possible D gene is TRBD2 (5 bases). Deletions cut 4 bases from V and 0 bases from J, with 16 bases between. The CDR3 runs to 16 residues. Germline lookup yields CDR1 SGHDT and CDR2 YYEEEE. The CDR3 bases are TGTGCCAGCAGCCTGGGCGCTAGCTGGGACCAAGAGACCCAGTACTTC. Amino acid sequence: CASSLGASWDQETQYF.

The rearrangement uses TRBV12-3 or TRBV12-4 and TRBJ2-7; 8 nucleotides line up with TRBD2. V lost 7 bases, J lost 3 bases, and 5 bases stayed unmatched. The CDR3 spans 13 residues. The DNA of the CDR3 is TGTGCCAGCAACCGCGGGGGGAACTACGAGCAGTACTTC. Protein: CASNRGGNYEQYF.

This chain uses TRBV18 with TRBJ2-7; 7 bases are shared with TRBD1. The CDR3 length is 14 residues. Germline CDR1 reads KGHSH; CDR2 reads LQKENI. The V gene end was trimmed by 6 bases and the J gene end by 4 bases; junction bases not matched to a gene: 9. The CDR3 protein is CASSSGTARYEQYF. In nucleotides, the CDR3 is TGTGCCAGCTCTTCCGGGACAGCACGATACGAGCAGTACTTC.

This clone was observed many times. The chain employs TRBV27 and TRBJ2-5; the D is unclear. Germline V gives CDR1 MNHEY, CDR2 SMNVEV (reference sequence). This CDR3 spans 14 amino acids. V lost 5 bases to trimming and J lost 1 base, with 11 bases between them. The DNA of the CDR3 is TGTGCCAGCAGTCCCAGTTCCCCCCAAGAGACCCAGTACTTC. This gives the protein CASSPSSPQETQYF.

This chain's CDR3 is CASSYSAGVEQYF. DNA of the CDR3: TGTGCCAGCAGTTACTCCGCGGGTGTCGAGCAGTACTTC. The V call is TRBV6-5, the J call TRBJ2-7; TRBD2 is a possible D gene (5 bases). Germline CDR1 MNHEY, CDR2 SVGAGI. V shed 0 bases and J shed 6 bases, with 9 bases lying between them. The CDR3 has 13 residues.

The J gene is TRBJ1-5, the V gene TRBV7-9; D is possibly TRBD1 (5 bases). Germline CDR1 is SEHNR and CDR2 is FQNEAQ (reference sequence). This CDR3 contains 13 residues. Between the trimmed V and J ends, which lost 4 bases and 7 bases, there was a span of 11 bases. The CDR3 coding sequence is TGTGCCAGCAGCTCAGGGTTTCGGCAGCCCCAGCATTTT. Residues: CASSSGFRQPQHF.

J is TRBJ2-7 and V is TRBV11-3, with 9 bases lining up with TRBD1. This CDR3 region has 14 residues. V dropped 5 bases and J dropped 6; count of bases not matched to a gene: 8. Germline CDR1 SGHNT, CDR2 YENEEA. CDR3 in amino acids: CASSLGQGRLEQYF. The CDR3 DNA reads TGTGCCAGCAGCCTGGGACAGGGTCGTCTCGAGCAGTACTTC.

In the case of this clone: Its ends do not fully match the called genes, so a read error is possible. The CDR3 protein is CASSLDRASTEAFF. The CDR3 DNA follows: TGTGCCAGTAGTTTAGACAGGGCGAGTACTGAAGCTTTCTTT. The V and J genes are TRBV19 and TRBJ1-1, with 7 bases aligning to TRBD1. The CDR3 runs to 14 residues. The germline V gene encodes CDR1 LNHDA and CDR2 SQIVND (reference sequence).

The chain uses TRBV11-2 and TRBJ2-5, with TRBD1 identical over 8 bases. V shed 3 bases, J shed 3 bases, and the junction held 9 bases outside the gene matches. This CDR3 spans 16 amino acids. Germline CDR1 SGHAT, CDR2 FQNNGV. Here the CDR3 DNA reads TGTGCCAGCAGCTTTGGGTTGGACAGGGTGAAAGAGACCCAGTACTTC. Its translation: CASSFGLDRVKETQYF.

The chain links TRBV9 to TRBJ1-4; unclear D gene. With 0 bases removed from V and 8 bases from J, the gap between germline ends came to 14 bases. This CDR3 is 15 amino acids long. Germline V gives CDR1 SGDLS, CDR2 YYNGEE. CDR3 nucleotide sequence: TGTGCCAGCAGCGTAGGGTTTGGGCGTGGGGAAAAACTGTTTTTT. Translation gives CASSVGFGRGEKLFF.

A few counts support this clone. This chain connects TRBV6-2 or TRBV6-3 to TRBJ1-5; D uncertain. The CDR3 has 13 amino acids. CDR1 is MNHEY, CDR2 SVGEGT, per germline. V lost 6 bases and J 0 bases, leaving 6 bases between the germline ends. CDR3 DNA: TGTGCCAGCAGCCCGTATAGCAATCAGCCCCAGCATTTT. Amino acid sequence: CASSPYSNQPQHF.

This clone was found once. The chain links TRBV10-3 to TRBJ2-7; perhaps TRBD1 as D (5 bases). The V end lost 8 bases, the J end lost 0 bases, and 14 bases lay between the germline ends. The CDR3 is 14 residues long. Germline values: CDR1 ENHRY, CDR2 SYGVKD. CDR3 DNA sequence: TGTGCCATCGGATTCGACAGCAGCTCCTACGAGCAGTACTTC. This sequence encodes CAIGFDSSSYEQYF.

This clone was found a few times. CDR3 DNA sequence: TGTGCCAGCAGCTCCAGGGGACCTAATGAAAAACTGTTTTTT. This translates into CASSSRGPNEKLFF. The chain carries TRBV7-2 and TRBJ1-4, with D possibly matching TRBD1 (6 bases). V was trimmed by 4 bases and J by 3 bases, leaving 9 bases between them. The germline V gene has CDR1 SGHTA and CDR2 FQGNSA. The CDR3 runs to 14 residues.

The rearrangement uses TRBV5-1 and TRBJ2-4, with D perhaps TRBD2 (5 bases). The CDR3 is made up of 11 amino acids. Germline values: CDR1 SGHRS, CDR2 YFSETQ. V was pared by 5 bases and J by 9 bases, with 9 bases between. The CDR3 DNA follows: TGCGCCAGCAGAGACCGGGGCATTCAGTACTTC. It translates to CASRDRGIQYF.

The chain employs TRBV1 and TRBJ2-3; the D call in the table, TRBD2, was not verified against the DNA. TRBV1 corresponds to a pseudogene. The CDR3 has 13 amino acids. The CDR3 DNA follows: TGCACCAGCAGCCAAGATATAACGCGCAAGCAGTATTTT. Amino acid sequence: CTSSQDITRKQYF.

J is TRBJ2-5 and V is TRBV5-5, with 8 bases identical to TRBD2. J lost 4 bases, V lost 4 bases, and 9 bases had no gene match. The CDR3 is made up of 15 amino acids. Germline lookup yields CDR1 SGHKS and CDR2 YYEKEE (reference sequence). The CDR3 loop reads CASSRRGGGGETQYF. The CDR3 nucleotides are TGTGCCAGCAGCCGCCGGGGGGGCGGAGGAGAGACCCAGTACTTC. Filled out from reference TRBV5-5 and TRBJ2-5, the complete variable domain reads DAGVTQSPTHLIKTRGQQVTLRCSPISGHKSVSWYQQVLGQGPQFIFQYYEKEERGRGNFPDRFSARQFPNYSSELNVNALLLGDSALYLCASSRRGGGGETQYFGPGTRLLVL.

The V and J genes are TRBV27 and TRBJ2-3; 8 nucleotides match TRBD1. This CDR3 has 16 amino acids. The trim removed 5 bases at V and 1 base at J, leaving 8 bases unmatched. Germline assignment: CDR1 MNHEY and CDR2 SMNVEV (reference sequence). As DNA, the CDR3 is TGTGCCAGCAGTCCGTGGACAGGGTTGGGCACAGATACGCAGTATTTT. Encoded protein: CASSPWTGLGTDTQYF.

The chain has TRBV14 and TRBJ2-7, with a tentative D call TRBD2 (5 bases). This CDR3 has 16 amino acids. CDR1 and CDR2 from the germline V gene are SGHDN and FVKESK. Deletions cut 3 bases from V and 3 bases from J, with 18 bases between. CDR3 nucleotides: TGTGCCAGCAGCCAGGGGTGGGGTGCCGGGGACTACGAGCAGTACTTC. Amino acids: CASSQGWGAGDYEQYF.

As DNA, the CDR3 is TGTGCCTGGGGGGGCTCTGAGACCCAGTACTTC. The encoded protein is CAWGGSETQYF. The rearrangement links TRBV30 to TRBJ2-5; D perhaps matches TRBD1 (6 bases). The germline CDR1 and CDR2 sequences are GTSNPN and SVGIG (reference sequence). CDR3 length equals 11 residues. V lost 5 bases and J lost 5, with 9 bases in between. Full variable domain (outside the CDR3, taken from reference TRBV30 and TRBJ2-5): SQTIHQWPATLVQPVGSPLSLECTVEGTSNPNLYWYRQAAGRGLQLLFYSVGIGQISSEVPQNLSASRPQDRQFILSSKKLLLSDSGFYLCAWGGSETQYFGPGTRLLVL.

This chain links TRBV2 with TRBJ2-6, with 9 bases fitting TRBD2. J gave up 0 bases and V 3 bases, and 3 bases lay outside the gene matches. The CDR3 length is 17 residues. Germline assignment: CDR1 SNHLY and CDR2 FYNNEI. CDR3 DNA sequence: TGTGCCAGCAGTGAGACTAGCGGCAACTCTGGGGCCAACGTCCTGACTTTC. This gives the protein CASSETSGNSGANVLTF.

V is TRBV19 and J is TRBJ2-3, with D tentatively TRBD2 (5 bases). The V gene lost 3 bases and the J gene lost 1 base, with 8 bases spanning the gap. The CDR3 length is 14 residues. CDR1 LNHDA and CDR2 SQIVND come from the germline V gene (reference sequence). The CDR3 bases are TGTGCCAGTAGTATTCTGCGGGGCACAGATACGCAGTATTTT. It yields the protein CASSILRGTDTQYF. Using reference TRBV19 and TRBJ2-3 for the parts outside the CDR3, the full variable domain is DGGITQSPKYLFRKEGQNVTLSCEQNLNHDAMYWYRQDPGQGLRLIYYSQIVNDFQKGDIAEGYSVSREKKESFPLTVTSAQKNPTAFYLCASSILRGTDTQYFGPGTRLTVL.